Listed below are T cell receptor beta chains from one sample, sequenced in a study of shared clonotypes between healthy human individuals. Some clones are missing from TCRdb's copy, which holds only in-frame ones; the method was immunoSEQ multiplex PCR. The table has around 2,000,000 clones, 90% to 95% seen once. The sequenced sample consisted of naive CD4+ T cells sorted from blood. The receptors were sampled from a man aged 18 to 29 in good health. The CDR3 runs from the conserved cysteine through the conserved F or W. The order of the fields is clone size, CDR3 length, J gene, V gene, D gene, CDR3 protein, CDR3 DNA. The D gene is left open where the match is weak. Size values are once, few and many counts, or a class for expanded clones, and some rows have none.

clone size: NA
CDR3 length: 14
J gene: TRBJ2-7
V gene: TRBV5-5
D gene: NA
CDR3 protein: CASSPTDRIYEQYF
CDR3 DNA: TGTGCCAGCAGCCCCACCGACAGGATCTACGAGCAGTACTTC

clone size: NA
CDR3 length: 15
J gene: TRBJ2-7
V gene: TRBV28
D gene: NA
CDR3 protein: CASSPSEGHGYEQYF
CDR3 DNA: TGTGCCAGCAGCCCCTCCGAGGGACACGGCTACGAGCAGTACTTC

clone size: NA
CDR3 length: 13
J gene: TRBJ2-7
V gene: TRBV5-1
D gene: NA
CDR3 protein: CASSFPDSVEQYF
CDR3 DNA: TGCGCCAGCAGCTTCCCCGACAGCGTCGAGCAGTACTTC

clone size: NA
CDR3 length: 16
J gene: TRBJ2-2
V gene: TRBV10-3
D gene: TRBD2
CDR3 protein: CAISESAGANTGELFF
CDR3 DNA: TGTGCCATCAGTGAGTCGGCGGGGGCGAACACCGGGGAGCTGTTTTTT

clone size: NA
CDR3 length: 16
J gene: TRBJ1-6
V gene: TRBV18
D gene: TRBD1
CDR3 protein: CASSPPYGTGDSPLHF
CDR3 DNA: TGTGCCAGCTCACCACCGTATGGGACAGGGGACTCACCCCTCCACTTT

clone size: NA
CDR3 length: 14
J gene: TRBJ1-6
V gene: TRBV18
D gene: TRBD1
CDR3 protein: CASSQQGQGSPLHF
CDR3 DNA: TGTGCCAGCTCACAACAGGGGCAGGGTTCACCCCTCCACTTT

clone size: NA
CDR3 length: 15
J gene: TRBJ2-3
V gene: TRBV19
D gene: TRBD1
CDR3 protein: CASSTRQGSTDTQYF
CDR3 DNA: TGTGCCAGTAGTACTCGACAGGGGAGCACAGATACGCAGTATTTT

clone size: once
CDR3 length: 16
J gene: TRBJ2-2
V gene: TRBV11-2
D gene: TRBD1
CDR3 protein: CASRRIRQGNTGELFF
CDR3 DNA: TGTGCCAGCAGACGAATCAGACAGGGTAACACCGGGGAGCTGTTTTTT

clone size: NA
CDR3 length: 14
J gene: TRBJ2-2
V gene: TRBV5-1
D gene: NA
CDR3 protein: CASSLLSSSGELFF
CDR3 DNA: TGCGCCAGCAGCTTGTTGTCCAGTTCCGGGGAGCTGTTTTTT

clone size: once
CDR3 length: 13
J gene: TRBJ1-3
V gene: TRBV6-1
D gene: NA
CDR3 protein: CASRSREDNTIYF
CDR3 DNA: TGTGCCAGCAGATCCAGGGAGGACAACACCATATATTTT

clone size: once
CDR3 length: 15
J gene: TRBJ1-2
V gene: TRBV6-4
D gene: NA
CDR3 protein: CASSDWHSGNYGYTF
CDR3 DNA: TGTGCCAGCAGTGACTGGCACTCCGGGAACTATGGCTACACCTTC

clone size: NA
CDR3 length: 15
J gene: TRBJ1-5
V gene: TRBV6-5
D gene: TRBD1
CDR3 protein: CASSTGTGNNKPQHF
CDR3 DNA: TGTGCCAGCAGTACCGGGACAGGGAATAATAAGCCCCAGCATTTT

clone size: NA
CDR3 length: 13
J gene: TRBJ1-5
V gene: TRBV2
D gene: NA
CDR3 protein: CASSEGGKGPQHF
CDR3 DNA: TGTGCCAGCAGTGAAGGTGGCAAGGGGCCCCAGCATTTT

clone size: NA
CDR3 length: 13
J gene: TRBJ2-4
V gene: TRBV7-2
D gene: NA
CDR3 protein: CASSTGQSGIQYF
CDR3 DNA: TGTGCCAGCAGTACTGGACAGAGTGGCATTCAGTACTTC

clone size: NA
CDR3 length: 18
J gene: TRBJ2-7
V gene: TRBV7-6
D gene: TRBD1
CDR3 protein: CASSPRPSGTGVPHEQYF
CDR3 DNA: TGTGCCAGCAGCCCGCGGCCATCTGGGACAGGGGTTCCCCACGAGCAGTACTTC

clone size: NA
CDR3 length: 13
J gene: TRBJ1-5
V gene: TRBV6-1
D gene: NA
CDR3 protein: CASSLGSNQPQHF
CDR3 DNA: TGTGCCAGCAGTCTAGGGAGCAATCAGCCCCAGCATTTT

clone size: NA
CDR3 length: 15
J gene: TRBJ2-7
V gene: TRBV7-9
D gene: NA
CDR3 protein: CASSPLKGGAYEQYF
CDR3 DNA: TGTGCCAGCAGCCCCCTAAAGGGTGGTGCCTACGAGCAGTACTTC

clone size: NA
CDR3 length: 13
J gene: TRBJ1-4
V gene: TRBV25-1
D gene: NA
CDR3 protein: CASSSGILEKLFF
CDR3 DNA: TGTGCCAGCAGCTCAGGGATTTTGGAAAAACTGTTTTTT

clone size: NA
CDR3 length: 17
J gene: TRBJ2-3
V gene: TRBV11-2
D gene: TRBD2
CDR3 protein: CASSTPTSLVGSDTQYF
CDR3 DNA: TGTGCCAGCAGCACCCCGACTAGCCTTGTTGGCTCAGATACGCAGTATTTT

clone size: NA
CDR3 length: 15
J gene: TRBJ1-1
V gene: TRBV4-1
D gene: NA
CDR3 protein: CASSQGRWGGTEAFF
CDR3 DNA: TGCGCCAGCAGCCAGGGTCGATGGGGGGGGACTGAAGCTTTCTTT

clone size: NA
CDR3 length: 13
J gene: TRBJ2-3
V gene: TRBV19
D gene: NA
CDR3 protein: CASSIPGTDTQYF
CDR3 DNA: TGTGCCAGTAGTATACCCGGCACAGATACGCAGTATTTT

clone size: NA
CDR3 length: 17
J gene: TRBJ1-3
V gene: TRBV28
D gene: NA
CDR3 protein: CASSPSGTPGSGNTIYF
CDR3 DNA: TGTGCCAGCAGCCCCAGCGGGACACCTGGATCTGGAAACACCATATATTTT

clone size: NA
CDR3 length: 14
J gene: TRBJ1-1
V gene: TRBV5-6
D gene: TRBD1
CDR3 protein: CASSWDRLNTEAFF
CDR3 DNA: TGTGCCAGCAGCTGGGACAGACTGAACACTGAAGCTTTCTTT

clone size: few
CDR3 length: 14
J gene: TRBJ2-3
V gene: TRBV5-6
D gene: NA
CDR3 protein: CASSLGQSTDTQYF
CDR3 DNA: TGTGCCAGCAGCTTGGGGCAGAGCACAGATACGCAGTATTTT

clone size: NA
CDR3 length: 15
J gene: TRBJ2-1
V gene: TRBV6-1
D gene: TRBD2
CDR3 protein: CASKAGGGSYNEQFF
CDR3 DNA: TGTGCCAGCAAAGCGGGGGGAGGCTCTTACAATGAGCAGTTCTTC